The 18 T cell receptor beta chains in this list originate from one sample, sequenced in a study of CD8+CD57+ T cells in acquired aplastic anemia. Patients who underwent sequencing had shown CD8+CD57+ cell expansion by flow cytometry. Investigators profiled TCR beta VDJ and CDR3 from genomic DNA template. Via MiXCR, TCRdb re-called the reads, giving one row per CDR3 protein. Of hundreds of thousands of distinct CDR3 sequences in the sample, more than 25% are singletons; the top ten hold roughly 0.8%. Sequenced material: sorted CD4+, CD8+, or CD8+CD57+ T cells (not recorded which) from PBMCs. These receptors came from a human donor with aplastic anemia.

The rearrangement uses TRBV7-3 and TRBJ2-1; D might be TRBD2 (7 bases). V lost 5 bases, J lost 9 bases, and 14 bases lay in between. Germline loops: CDR1 SGHTA, CDR2 FQGTGA. This CDR3 has 13 amino acids. CDR3: CASSPPGGAEQFF. The CDR3 DNA reads TGTGCCAGCAGCCCGCCTGGGGGGGCTGAGCAGTTCTTC.

This chain uses TRBV11-3 with TRBJ2-5; TRBD1 matches 7 bases. The CDR3 totals 14 residues. V lost 5 bases, J lost 2 bases, and 5 bases stayed unmatched. Per the germline V gene, CDR1 is SGHNT and CDR2 is YENEEA. In nucleotides, the CDR3 is TGTGCCAGCAGCCCGGGACAGCCTCAAGAGACCCAGTACTTC. Translation: CASSPGQPQETQYF.

This clonotype was recorded a few times. The chain has TRBV12-3 or TRBV12-4 and TRBJ1-1; D ambiguous. The CDR3 totals 14 residues. The germline V and J ends were trimmed by 6 bases and 8 bases, with 19 bases remaining between them. CDR3: CASSILGSTVEAFF. CDR3 bases: TGTGCCAGCAGCATTCTGGGATCGACGGTAGAAGCTTTCTTT.

This clonotype was counted many times. The rearrangement links TRBV11-2 to TRBJ2-7, with D unresolved. CDR1 and CDR2 (germline): SGHAT, FQNNGV. Trimming removed 0 bases at V and 9 bases at J, with 15 bases between. The CDR3 is made up of 14 amino acids. The CDR3 bases are TGTGCCAGCAGCTTAGACAATGGGCCCCGAGGGCAGTACTTC. Amino acids: CASSLDNGPRGQYF.

V usage is TRBV7-8 and J usage is TRBJ1-2, with D tentatively TRBD1 (5 bases). Trimming pared 4 bases from V and 4 bases from J, leaving 16 bases between. Germline CDR1 SGHVS, CDR2 FQNEAQ. CDR3 size: 15 residues. The CDR3 loop is CASSSRHSGGYGYTF. The CDR3 DNA reads TGTGCCAGCAGCTCGAGACACTCGGGGGGCTATGGCTACACCTTC.

About this clonotype itself: The junction differs from germline at one of its ends, possibly a read error. This chain uses TRBV9 with TRBJ1-2; D gene unclear. The CDR3 totals 16 residues. Germline loops: CDR1 SGDLS, CDR2 YYNGEE. The CDR3 DNA follows: TGTGCCGGCAGTGAAGCCACGGGGAGGGCTAACTATGGCTACACCTTC. Translating it yields CAGSEATGRANYGYTF.

This clonotype was counted at least ten times. The J gene is TRBJ2-2, the V gene TRBV7-2; 7 nucleotides line up with TRBD1. Per the germline V gene, CDR1 is SGHTA and CDR2 is FQGNSA. CDR3 length equals 13 residues. V lost 3 bases and J lost 7; bases outside the gene matches: 2. In nucleotides, the CDR3 is TGTGCCAGCAGCTTTGACAGGGTCGGGGAGCTGTTTTTT. Translated, it gives CASSFDRVGELFF.

In its sample, this clonotype was seen many times. V is TRBV20-1 and J is TRBJ1-6, with D possibly being TRBD1 (5 bases). CDR3 length equals 16 residues. Deletions cut 0 bases from V and 8 bases from J, with 17 bases between. In germline, CDR1 is DFQATT, CDR2 SNEGSKA (reference sequence). The CDR3 coding sequence is TGCAGTGCTAGAGATTGGGCAGCGGGGGTTCATTCACCCCTCCACTTT. It specifies CSARDWAAGVHSPLHF.

This clonotype was counted only a few times. The chain employs TRBV11-2 and TRBJ2-5, with 13 positions matching TRBD2. V was pared by 5 bases and J by 5 bases, with 14 bases of the junction left unmatched. CDR3 length: 18 amino acids. Germline V gene lookup returns CDR1 SGHAT and CDR2 FQNNGV. CDR3 residues: CASSQRLEGLAGKETQYF. The CDR3 bases are TGTGCCAGCAGCCAGAGACTAGAGGGACTAGCGGGAAAGGAGACCCAGTACTTC.

This clonotype appeared many times. The chain uses TRBV10-3 and TRBJ1-2; D remains ambiguous. Per germline, CDR1 ENHRY and CDR2 SYGVKD. This CDR3 contains 13 residues. The ends were cut back, 7 bases at V and 5 bases at J, with 14 bases in the middle. The CDR3 DNA reads as TGTGCCATCATTCAGGTTATAAGGTATGGCTACACCTTC. This gives the protein CAIIQVIRYGYTF.

In this sample, this clonotype turned up many times. V and J are TRBV7-6 and TRBJ2-1; 7 bases align to TRBD2. The V segment lost 1 base and the J segment 6 bases; nucleotides outside the gene matches: 6. The length of the CDR3 is 15 residues. In germline, CDR1 is SGHVS, CDR2 FNYEAQ. This CDR3 reads CASSLELARANEQFF. The CDR3 coding sequence is TGTGCCAGCAGCTTAGAACTAGCGAGGGCCAATGAGCAGTTCTTC.

The V gene is TRBV6-1, the J gene TRBJ2-7; D is uncertain. The CDR3 is made up of 12 amino acids. V lost 7 bases to trimming and J lost 7 bases, with 14 bases between them. Per germline, CDR1 MNHNS and CDR2 SASEGT. CDR3 in amino acids: CASNAWGGEQYF. CDR3 DNA sequence: TGTGCCAGCAATGCATGGGGTGGGGAGCAGTACTTC.

This clonotype was seen ten or more times. The chain joins TRBV19 to TRBJ1-5; possibly TRBD1 for D (6 bases). V gave up 3 bases and J gave up 7 bases, with 16 bases separating them. Germline CDR1 reads LNHDA; CDR2 reads SQIVND (reference sequence). This CDR3 contains 15 residues. The CDR3 loop is CASSISAGANQPQHF. In DNA, the CDR3 is TGTGCCAGTAGTATCTCCGCAGGGGCGAACCAGCCCCAGCATTTT.

Concerning this clonotype: One base away lies a much larger clone, so this may be a sequencing read error. This sequence joins TRBV11-2 and TRBJ1-6; tentatively, D is TRBD1 (5 bases). V was cut by 3 bases and J by 7 bases, with 16 bases left in between. The CDR3 is 16 residues long. Germline V gene lookup returns CDR1 SGHAT and CDR2 FQNNGV. The CDR3 nucleotides read TGTGCCAGCAGCTTCCCCGTGGCAGGGCTCAATTCACCCCTCCACTTT. The encoded protein is CASSFPVAGLNSPLHF. The entire variable domain, with the rest obtained from reference TRBV11-2 and TRBJ1-6, is as follows: EAGVAQSPRYKIIEKRQSVAFWCNPISGHATLYWYQQILGQGPKLLIQFQNNGVVDDSQLPKDRFSAERLKGVDSTLKIQPAKLEDSAVYLCASSFPVAGLNSPLHFGNGTRLTVT.

On this clonotype itself: Because it lacks the conserved phenylalanine or tryptophan at the end, this CDR3 is likely a read error. The V gene is TRBV29-1, the J gene TRBJ1-5; maybe TRBD1 (5 bases). The length of the CDR3 is 13 residues. Per germline, CDR1 SQVTM and CDR2 ANQGSEA. V lost 1 base to trimming and J lost 5 bases, with 9 bases between them. CDR3 amino acids: CSVEVVQDQPQHL. CDR3 nucleotides: TGCAGCGTTGAAGTAGTACAGGATCAGCCCCAGCATCTT.

The chain uses TRBV6-5 and TRBJ1-2; D not certain. V was cut by 3 bases and J by 1 base, with 9 bases left in between. From germline, CDR1 is MNHEY and CDR2 SVGAGI. This CDR3 region has 14 residues. The CDR3 nucleotides are TGTGCCAGCAGTTATCGGGAGAGTAACTATGGCTACACCTTC. It yields the protein CASSYRESNYGYTF.

About this clonotype itself: A much larger clone differs from this one at a single base, so this may be a read error. The chain couples TRBV6-5 to TRBJ2-7, with D tentatively TRBD1 or TRBD2 (5 bases each). Germline V gives CDR1 MNHEY, CDR2 SVGAGI. This CDR3 region has 15 residues. In DNA form, the CDR3 reads TGTGCCAGCAGTTACGGGACGGTCACCTCCTACAAGCAGTACTTC. Translated: CASSYGTVTSYKQYF.

Note on this clonotype: A much larger clone lies a single base off, so this may be a read error. V is TRBV2 and J is TRBJ1-5; D not resolved. Germline CDR1 SNHLY, CDR2 FYNNEI. Deletions cut 7 bases from V and 5 bases from J, with 9 bases between. The CDR3 is 12 amino acids. CDR3 DNA sequence: TGTGCCAGCACCTCGCGTGATCAGCCCCAGCATTTT. Its protein product is CASTSRDQPQHF. The full variable domain, its missing parts supplied by reference TRBV2 and TRBJ1-5, is EPEVTQTPSHQVTQMGQEVILRCVPISNHLYFYWYRQILGQKVEFLVSFYNNEISEKSEIFDDQFSVERPDGSNFTLKIRSTKLEDSAMYFCASTSRDQPQHFGDGTRLSIL.